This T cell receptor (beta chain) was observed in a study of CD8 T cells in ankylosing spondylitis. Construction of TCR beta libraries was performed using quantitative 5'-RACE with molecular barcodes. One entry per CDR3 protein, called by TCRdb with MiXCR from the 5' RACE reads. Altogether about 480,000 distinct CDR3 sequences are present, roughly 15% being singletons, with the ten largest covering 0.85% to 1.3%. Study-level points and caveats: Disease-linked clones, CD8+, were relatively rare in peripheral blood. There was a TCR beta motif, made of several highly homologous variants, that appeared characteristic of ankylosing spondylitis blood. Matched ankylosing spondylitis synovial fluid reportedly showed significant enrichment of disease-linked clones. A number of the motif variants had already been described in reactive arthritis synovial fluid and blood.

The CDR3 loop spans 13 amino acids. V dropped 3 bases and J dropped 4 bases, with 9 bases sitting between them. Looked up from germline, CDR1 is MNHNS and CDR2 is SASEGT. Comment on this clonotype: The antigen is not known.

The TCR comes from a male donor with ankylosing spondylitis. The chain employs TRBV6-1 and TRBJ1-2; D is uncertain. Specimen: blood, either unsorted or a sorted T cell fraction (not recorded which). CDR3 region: CASSDVRTYGYTF. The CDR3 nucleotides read TGTGCCAGCAGTGATGTCAGGACCTATGGCTACACCTTC.